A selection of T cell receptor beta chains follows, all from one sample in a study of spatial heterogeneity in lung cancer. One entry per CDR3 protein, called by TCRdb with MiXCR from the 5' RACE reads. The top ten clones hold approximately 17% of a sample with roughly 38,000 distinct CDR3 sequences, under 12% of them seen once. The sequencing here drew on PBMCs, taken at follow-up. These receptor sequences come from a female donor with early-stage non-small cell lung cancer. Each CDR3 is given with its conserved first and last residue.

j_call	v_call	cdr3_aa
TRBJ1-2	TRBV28	CASSTSPLGYTF
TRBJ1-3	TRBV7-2	CASSLAYGAGNTIYF
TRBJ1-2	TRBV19	CASSMTSAMANYGYTF
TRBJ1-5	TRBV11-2	CASSLDSGGQPQHF
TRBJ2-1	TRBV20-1	CSARDLRRGVLNEQFF
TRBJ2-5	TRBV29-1	CSVDVAGVVKTQYF
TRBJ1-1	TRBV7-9	CASSFRTPNTEAFF
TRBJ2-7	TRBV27	CASSLLGQIYEQYF
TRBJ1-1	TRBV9	CASSVEQGPTEAFF
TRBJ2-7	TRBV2	CASSERGYQYF
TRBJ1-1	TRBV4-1	CASSQPLIRTEAFF
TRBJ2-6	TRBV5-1	CASGPGTLTSGANVLTF
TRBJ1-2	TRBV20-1	CSARDDSSGYTF
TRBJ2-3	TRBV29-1	CSVSNRDRTDTQYF
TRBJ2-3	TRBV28	CASTLDRERFYTQYF
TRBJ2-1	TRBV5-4	CASSSSPPDEQFF
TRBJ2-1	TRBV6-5	CASGTTGGSYNEQFF
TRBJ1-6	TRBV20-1	CSARDRVNSPLHF
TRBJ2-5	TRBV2	CASGSGGQETQYF
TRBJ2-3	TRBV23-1	CASRPCGGLNTDTQYF
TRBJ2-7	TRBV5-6	CASSSGVRWYEQYF
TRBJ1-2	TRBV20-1	CSARDDYGYTF
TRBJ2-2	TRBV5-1	CASSSDADLSDRGAGELFF
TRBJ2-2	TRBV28	CASTPWGGVTGELFF
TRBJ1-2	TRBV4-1	CASSQFASGQGAYGYTF
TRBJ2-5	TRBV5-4	CAAGEAGGQGTQYF
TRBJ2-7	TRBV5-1	CASSLRPGEEYEQYF